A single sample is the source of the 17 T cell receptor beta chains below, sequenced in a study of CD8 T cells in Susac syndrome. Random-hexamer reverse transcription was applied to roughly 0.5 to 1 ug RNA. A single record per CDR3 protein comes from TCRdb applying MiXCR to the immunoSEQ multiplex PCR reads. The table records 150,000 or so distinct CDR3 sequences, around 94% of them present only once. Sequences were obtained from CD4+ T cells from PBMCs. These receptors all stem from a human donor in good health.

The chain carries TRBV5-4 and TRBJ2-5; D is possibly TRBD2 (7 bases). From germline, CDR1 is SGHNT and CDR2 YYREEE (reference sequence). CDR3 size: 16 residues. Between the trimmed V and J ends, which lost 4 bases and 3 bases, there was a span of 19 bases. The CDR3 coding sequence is TGTGCCAGCAGCCCGATACTCACGGGGGGCGAAGAGACCCAGTACTTC. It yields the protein CASSPILTGGEETQYF.

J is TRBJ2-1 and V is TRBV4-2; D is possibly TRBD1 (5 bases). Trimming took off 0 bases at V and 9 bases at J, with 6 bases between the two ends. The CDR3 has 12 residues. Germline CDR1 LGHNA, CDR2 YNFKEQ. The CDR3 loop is CASSQEGREQFF. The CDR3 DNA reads TGTGCCAGCAGCCAAGAGGGGCGTGAGCAGTTCTTC.

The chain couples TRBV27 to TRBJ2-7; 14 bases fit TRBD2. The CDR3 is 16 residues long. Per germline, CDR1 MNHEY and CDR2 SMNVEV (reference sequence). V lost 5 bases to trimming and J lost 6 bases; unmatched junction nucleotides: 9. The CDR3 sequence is CASSAPGTSGGLEQYF. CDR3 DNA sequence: TGTGCCAGCAGTGCCCCTGGGACTAGCGGGGGACTCGAGCAGTACTTC.

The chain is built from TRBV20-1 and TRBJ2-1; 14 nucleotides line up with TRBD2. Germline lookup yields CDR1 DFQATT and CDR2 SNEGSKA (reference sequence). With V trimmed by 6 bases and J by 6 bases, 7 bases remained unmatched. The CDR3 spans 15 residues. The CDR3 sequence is CSAPRLAGGSNEQFF. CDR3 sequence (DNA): TGCAGTGCGCCAAGACTAGCGGGGGGGAGCAATGAGCAGTTCTTC.

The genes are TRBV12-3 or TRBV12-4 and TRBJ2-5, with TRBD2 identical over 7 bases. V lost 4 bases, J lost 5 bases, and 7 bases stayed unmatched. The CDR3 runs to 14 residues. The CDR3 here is CASSSPTGRETQYF. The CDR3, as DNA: TGTGCCAGCAGTTCCCCCACCGGGAGGGAGACCCAGTACTTC.

The CDR3 DNA reads as TGTGCCAGCAGCCCTGCCGGGACTAGCACAGATACGCAGTATTTT. Protein product: CASSPAGTSTDTQYF. This chain uses TRBV9 with TRBJ2-3, with D maybe TRBD2 (6 bases). The CDR3 contains 15 residues. V was trimmed by 4 bases and J by 0 bases, leaving 12 bases between them. Germline values: CDR1 SGDLS, CDR2 YYNGEE.

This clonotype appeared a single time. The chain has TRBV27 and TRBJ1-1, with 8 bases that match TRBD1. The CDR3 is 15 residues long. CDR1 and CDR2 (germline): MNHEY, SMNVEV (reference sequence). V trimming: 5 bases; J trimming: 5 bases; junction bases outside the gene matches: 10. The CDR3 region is CASSRQQGVGTEAFF. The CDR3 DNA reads TGTGCCAGCAGTCGCCAACAGGGGGTGGGAACTGAAGCTTTCTTT.

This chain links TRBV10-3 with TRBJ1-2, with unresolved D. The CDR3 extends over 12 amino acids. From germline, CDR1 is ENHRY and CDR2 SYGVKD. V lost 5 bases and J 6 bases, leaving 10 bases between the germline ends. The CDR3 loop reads CAISSAGNGYTF. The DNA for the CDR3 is TGTGCCATCAGTTCCGCGGGGAATGGCTACACCTTC.

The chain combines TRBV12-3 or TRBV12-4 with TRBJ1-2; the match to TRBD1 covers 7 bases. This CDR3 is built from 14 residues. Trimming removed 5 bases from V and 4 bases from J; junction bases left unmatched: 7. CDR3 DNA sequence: TGTGCCAGCAGTCGACAGGGAGAGAGCTATGGCTACACCTTC. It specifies CASSRQGESYGYTF.

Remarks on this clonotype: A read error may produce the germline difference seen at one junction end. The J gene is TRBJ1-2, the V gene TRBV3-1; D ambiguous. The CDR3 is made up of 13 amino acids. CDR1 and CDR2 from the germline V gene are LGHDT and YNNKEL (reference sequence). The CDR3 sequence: CASSQGRLGPLIF. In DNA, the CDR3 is TGTGCCAGCAGCCAAGGTCGTCTTGGACCGCTCATCTTC.

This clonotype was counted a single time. CDR3 sequence (DNA): TGTGCCAGCAGCGCTAGACCGGACTCCTACGAGCAGTACTTC. It specifies CASSARPDSYEQYF. The genes are TRBV9 and TRBJ2-7; D unresolved. Trimming took off 3 bases at V and 0 bases at J, with 10 bases between the two ends. There are 14 residues in the CDR3. The germline gives CDR1 SGDLS, CDR2 YYNGEE.

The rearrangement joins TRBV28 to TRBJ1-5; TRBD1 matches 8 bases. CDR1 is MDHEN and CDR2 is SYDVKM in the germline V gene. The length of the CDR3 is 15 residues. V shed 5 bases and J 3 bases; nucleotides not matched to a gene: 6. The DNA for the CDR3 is TGTGCCAGCAGTACCCTGACAGGGGCCAATCAGCCCCAGCATTTT. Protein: CASSTLTGANQPQHF.

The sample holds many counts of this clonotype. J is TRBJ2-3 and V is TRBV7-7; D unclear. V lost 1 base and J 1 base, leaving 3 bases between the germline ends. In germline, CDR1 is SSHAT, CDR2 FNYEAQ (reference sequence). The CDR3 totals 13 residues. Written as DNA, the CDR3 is TGTGCCAGCAGCTTAGGGGGCACAGATACGCAGTATTTT. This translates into CASSLGGTDTQYF.

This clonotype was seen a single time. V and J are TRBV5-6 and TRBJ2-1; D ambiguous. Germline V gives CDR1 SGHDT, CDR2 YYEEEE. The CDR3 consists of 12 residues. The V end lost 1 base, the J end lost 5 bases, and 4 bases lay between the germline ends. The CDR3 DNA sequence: TGTGCCAGCAGCTTGACGAACAATGAGCAGTTCTTC. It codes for CASSLTNNEQFF.

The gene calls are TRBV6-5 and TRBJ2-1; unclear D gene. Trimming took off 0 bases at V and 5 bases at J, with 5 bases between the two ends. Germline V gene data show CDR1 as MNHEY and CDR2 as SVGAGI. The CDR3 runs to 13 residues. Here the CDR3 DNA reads TGTGCCAGCAGTTACTCATCCCACAATGAGCAGTTCTTC. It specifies CASSYSSHNEQFF.

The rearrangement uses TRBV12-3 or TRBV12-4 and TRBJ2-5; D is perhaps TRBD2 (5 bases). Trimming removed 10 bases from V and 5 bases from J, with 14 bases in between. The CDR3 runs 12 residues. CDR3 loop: CATTKGGETQYF. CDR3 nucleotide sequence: TGTGCCACGACGAAGGGCGGGGAGACCCAGTACTTC.

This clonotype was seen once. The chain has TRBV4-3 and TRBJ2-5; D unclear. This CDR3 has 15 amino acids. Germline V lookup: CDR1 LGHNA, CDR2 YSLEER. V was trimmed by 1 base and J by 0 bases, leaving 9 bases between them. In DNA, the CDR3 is TGCGCCAGCAGCCAAGGGATAGGGTACCAAGAGACCCAGTACTTC. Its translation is CASSQGIGYQETQYF.